These 6 T cell receptor beta chains were sequenced from one sample in a study of CD8+CD57+ T cells in acquired aplastic anemia. Using genomic DNA as the template, TCR beta VDJ and CDR3 profiling was carried out. TCRdb reprocessed the reads via MiXCR and lists one record per CDR3 protein. The sample contains 150,000 or so distinct CDR3 sequences, about three fifths of which appear only once. The sample comprised sorted CD4+, CD8+, or CD8+CD57+ T cells (not recorded which) from PBMCs. These receptors originate from a human donor in good health.

V and J are TRBV19 and TRBJ1-6, with a possible D match to TRBD1 (6 bases). CDR1 and CDR2 (germline): LNHDA, SQIVND (reference sequence). The CDR3 loop spans 14 amino acids. Deletions cut 8 bases from V and 10 bases from J, with 18 bases between. The CDR3 bases are TGTGCCAGTGGACCGGGGGGCGCGAGCTCACCCCTCCACTTT. Translation gives CASGPGGASSPLHF.

This clonotype turned up a few times. The chain combines TRBV20-1 with TRBJ1-2, with D hard to call. Germline V gene lookup returns CDR1 DFQATT and CDR2 SNEGSKA (reference sequence). With 0 bases removed from V and 0 bases from J, the gap between germline ends came to 8 bases. The CDR3 has 14 amino acids. CDR3 amino acids: CSARDPGANYGYTF. For the CDR3, the DNA is TGCAGTGCTAGAGATCCCGGAGCTAACTATGGCTACACCTTC.

This clonotype showed up many times. The rearrangement links TRBV24-1 to TRBJ2-1, with D uncertain. This CDR3 has 11 amino acids. Trimming took off 3 bases at V and 6 bases at J, with 2 bases between the two ends. Germline V gene data show CDR1 as KGHDR and CDR2 as SFDVKD. CDR3 residues: CATSDSNEQFF. As DNA, the CDR3 is TGTGCCACCAGTGATAGCAATGAGCAGTTCTTC.

V and J are TRBV24-1 and TRBJ2-1, with unresolved D. From germline, CDR1 is KGHDR and CDR2 SFDVKD. CDR3 length: 13 amino acids. The V end lost 5 bases, the J end lost 4 bases, and 8 bases lay between the germline ends. The CDR3 region is CATSGGVYNEQFF. Written as DNA, the CDR3 is TGTGCCACCAGTGGAGGAGTATACAATGAGCAGTTCTTC.

As regards this clonotype: Mismatch with germline at one junction end may stem from a read error. V and J are TRBV24-1 and TRBJ2-5, with D tentatively TRBD1 (6 bases). CDR3 length equals 12 residues. Germline V gene lookup returns CDR1 KGHDR and CDR2 SFDVKD. The CDR3 bases are TGTGCCAGCAGTCAGGGGAAACAGACCCAGTACTTC. Protein sequence: CASSQGKQTQYF.

The CDR3 region is CASSLESGSHNEQYF. CDR3 bases: TGTGCCAGCAGCTTAGAAAGCGGGAGCCACAATGAGCAGTACTTC. V usage is TRBV7-6 and J usage is TRBJ2-7, with 8 nucleotides matching TRBD2. The CDR3 length is 15 residues. Trimming at V came to 1 base and at J to 7 bases, leaving 9 bases not matched to a gene. Germline lookup yields CDR1 SGHVS and CDR2 FNYEAQ. Complete variable domain (other parts from reference TRBV7-6 and TRBJ2-7): GAGVSQSPRYKVTKRGQDVALRCDPISGHVSLYWYRQALGQGPEFLTYFNYEAQQDKSGLPNDRFSAERPEGSISTLTIQRTEQRDSAMYRCASSLESGSHNEQYFGPGTRLTVT.